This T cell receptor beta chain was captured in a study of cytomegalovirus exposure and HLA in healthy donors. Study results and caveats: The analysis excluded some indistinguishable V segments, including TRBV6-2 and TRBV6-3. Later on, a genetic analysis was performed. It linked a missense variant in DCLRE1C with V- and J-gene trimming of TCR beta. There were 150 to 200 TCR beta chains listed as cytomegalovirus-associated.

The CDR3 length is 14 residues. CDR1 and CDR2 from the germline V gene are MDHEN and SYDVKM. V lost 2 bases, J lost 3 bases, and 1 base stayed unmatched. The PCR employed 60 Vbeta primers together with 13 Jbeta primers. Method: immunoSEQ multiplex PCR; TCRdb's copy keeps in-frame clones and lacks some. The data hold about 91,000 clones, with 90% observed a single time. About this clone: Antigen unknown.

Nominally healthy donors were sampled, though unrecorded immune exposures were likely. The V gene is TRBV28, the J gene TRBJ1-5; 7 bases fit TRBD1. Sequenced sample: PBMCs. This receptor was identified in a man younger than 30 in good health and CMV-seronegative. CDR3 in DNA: TGTGCCAGCAGTTTAAGGGGGCACAATCAGCCCCAGCATTTT. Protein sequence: CASSLRGHNQPQHF. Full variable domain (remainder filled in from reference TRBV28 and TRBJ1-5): DVKVTQSSRYLVKRTGEKVFLECVQDMDHENMFWYRQDPGLGLRLIYFSYDVKMKEKGDIPEGYSVSREKKERFSLILESASTNQTSMYLCASSLRGHNQPQHFGDGTRLSIL.